The T cell receptor (beta chain) under discussion was sequenced for a study of shared clonotypes between healthy human individuals. Whole-study findings and limits: Though the depth was large, rarefaction showed that sorted-subset sequencing was incomplete. It was anticipated that sequencing depth would influence how many clonotypes donors shared.

This clone was seen repeatedly, ten times or more. As yet, its antigen is unknown. The ends lost 3 bases at V and 0 bases at J; junction bases unmatched: 2. There are 15 residues in the CDR3. Germline V CDR1 and CDR2: KGHSH, LQKENI. Investigators spread the genomic DNA of each subset evenly over several immunoSEQ plates. Per sorted-subset replicate PCR, input was around 220 ng DNA, representing tens of thousands of T cell genomes. Assay used: immunoSEQ multiplex PCR; TCRdb lists only in-frame clones, some missing. This table holds roughly 1,000,000 clones, about 80% found once. Specimen: memory CD4+ T cells from PBMCs. The subset denotes: CD45RA-negative fraction. The chain couples TRBV18 to TRBJ2-3; 8 positions match TRBD1. The receptor's source is a man between 18 and 35 years old in good health. Some clones in this sample may be carry-over from other donors' samples. CDR3 in DNA: TGTGCCAGCTCACCGGGACAGGCGAGCACAGATACGCAGTATTTT. This translates into CASSPGQASTDTQYF.